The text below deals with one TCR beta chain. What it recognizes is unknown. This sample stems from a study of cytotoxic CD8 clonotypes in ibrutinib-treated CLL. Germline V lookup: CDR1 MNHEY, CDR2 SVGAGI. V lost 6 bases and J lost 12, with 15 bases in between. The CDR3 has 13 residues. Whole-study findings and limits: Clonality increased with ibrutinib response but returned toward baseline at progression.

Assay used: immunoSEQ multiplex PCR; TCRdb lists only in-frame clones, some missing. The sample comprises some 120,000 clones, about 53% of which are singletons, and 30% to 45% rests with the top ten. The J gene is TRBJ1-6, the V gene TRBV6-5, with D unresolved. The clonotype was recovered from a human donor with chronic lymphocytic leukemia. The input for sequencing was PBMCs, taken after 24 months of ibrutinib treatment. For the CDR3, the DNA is TGTGCCAGCAGCCAACGAGTTAGAGAACCCCTCCACTTT. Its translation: CASSQRVREPLHF.